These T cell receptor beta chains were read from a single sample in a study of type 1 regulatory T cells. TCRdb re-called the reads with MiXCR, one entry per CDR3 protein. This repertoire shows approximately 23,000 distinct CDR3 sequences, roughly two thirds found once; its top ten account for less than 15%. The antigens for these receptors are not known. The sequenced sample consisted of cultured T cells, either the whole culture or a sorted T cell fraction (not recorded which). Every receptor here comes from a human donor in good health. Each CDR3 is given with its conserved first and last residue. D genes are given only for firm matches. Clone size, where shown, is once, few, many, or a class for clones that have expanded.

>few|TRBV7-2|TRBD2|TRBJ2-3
CASSPAGRGAPTDTQYF
TGTGCCAGCAGCCCAGCAGGGCGGGGGGCCCCAACAGATACGCAGTATTTT
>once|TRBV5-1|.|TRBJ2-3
CASSLEVSTDTQYF
TGCGCCAGCAGCTTGGAAGTCAGCACAGATACGCAGTATTTT
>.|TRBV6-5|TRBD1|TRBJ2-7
CASKIRQGRGEQYF
TGTGCCAGCAAGATAAGACAGGGAAGGGGCGAGCAGTACTTC
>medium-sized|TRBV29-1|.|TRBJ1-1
CSVVTALLNTEAFF
TGCAGCGTTGTGACAGCCCTCCTGAACACTGAAGCTTTCTTT
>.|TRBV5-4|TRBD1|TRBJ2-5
CASSLDRGQETQYF
TGTGCCAGCAGCTTGGACAGGGGACAAGAGACCCAGTACTTC
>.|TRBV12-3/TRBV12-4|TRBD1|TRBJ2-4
CASSQGGTVDIQYF
TGTGCCAGCAGTCAAGGGGGCACGGTTGACATTCAGTACTTC
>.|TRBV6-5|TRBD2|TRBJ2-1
CASRRAGGRGNEQFF
TGTGCCAGCAGGAGAGCGGGGGGCCGCGGCAATGAGCAGTTCTTC
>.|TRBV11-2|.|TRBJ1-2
CTSSLDDGAYYGYTF
TGTACCAGCAGCTTAGACGACGGTGCTTACTATGGCTACACCTTC
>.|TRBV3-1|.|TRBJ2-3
CASRVRGRSTDTQYF
TGTGCCAGCAGAGTCAGGGGACGGAGCACAGATACGCAGTATTTT
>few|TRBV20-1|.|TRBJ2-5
CSARILRGAIKETQYF
TGCAGTGCTAGGATTTTAAGGGGGGCTATCAAAGAGACCCAGTACTTC
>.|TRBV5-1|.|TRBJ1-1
CASSLLSTGGTEAFF
TGCGCCAGCAGCTTGTTGTCCACGGGGGGCACTGAAGCTTTCTTT
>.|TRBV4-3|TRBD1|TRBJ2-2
CASSQDSGGTGELFF
TGCGCCAGCAGCCAAGATTCAGGGGGCACCGGGGAGCTGTTTTTT
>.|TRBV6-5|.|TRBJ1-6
CASSAPNSPLHF
TGTGCCAGCAGTGCCCCTAATTCACCCCTCCACTTT
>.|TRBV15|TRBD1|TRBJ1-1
CATSRDLEGAAFF
TGTGCCACCAGCAGAGATCTCGAGGGGGCGGCTTTCTTT
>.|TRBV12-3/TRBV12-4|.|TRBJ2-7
CASSLGREQYF
TGTGCCAGCAGTTTAGGTAGGGAGCAGTACTTC
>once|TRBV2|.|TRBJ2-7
CASNSDSPYEQYF
TGTGCCAGCAATAGTGACTCACCCTACGAGCAGTACTTC
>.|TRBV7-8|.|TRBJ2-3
CASGQGDTQYF
TGTGCCAGCGGGCAGGGAGATACGCAGTATTTT
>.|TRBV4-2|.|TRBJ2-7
CASSHVAHGAGSYEQYF
TGTGCCAGCAGCCACGTCGCCCACGGCGCGGGGTCCTACGAGCAGTACTTC
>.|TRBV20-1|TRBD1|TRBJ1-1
CSATMDRGAEAFF
TGCAGTGCTACCATGGACAGGGGGGCTGAAGCTTTCTTT